These 29 T cell receptor beta chains were sequenced from one sample in a study of response to subunit inactivated influenza vaccine. Via MiXCR, TCRdb re-called the RT-PCR reads, giving one row per CDR3 protein. The table lists approximately 520,000 distinct CDR3 sequences, over 25% of them singletons. Here the sequenced sample was CD4+ T cells sorted from PBMCs, taken roughly 5 days after vaccination. The receptors here all came from a man in his fifties who received an inactivated influenza vaccine.

The chain combines TRBV20-1 with TRBJ2-3; maybe TRBD1 (6 bases). Trimming stripped 6 bases from V and 2 bases from J, with 12 bases between. CDR1 DFQATT and CDR2 SNEGSKA come from the germline V gene (reference sequence). CDR3 length equals 13 residues. The CDR3 DNA follows: TGCAGTGCGAGCCGGGACAACACAGATACGCAGTATTTT. This sequence encodes CSASRDNTDTQYF.

The genes are TRBV21-1 and TRBJ2-2; TRBD2, as called in the table, went unchecked against the DNA. TRBV21-1 is a known pseudogene. The CDR3 covers 20 residues. CDR3 coding DNA: TGTGCCAGCCGAAGAAGGACCGCGGGTCTTCAAGGCGGGAACACCGGGGAGCTGTTTTTT. Protein sequence: CASRRRTAGLQGGNTGELFF.

This clonotype was counted a few times. This CDR3 is CAISESPTTGNTEAFF. In DNA form, the CDR3 reads TGTGCCATCAGTGAGTCACCCACTACAGGGAACACTGAAGCTTTCTTT. This chain joins TRBV10-3 and TRBJ1-1; TRBD1 is a possible D gene (5 bases). The CDR3 has 16 amino acids. Germline V gene sequence: CDR1 ENHRY, CDR2 SYGVKD. V was pared by 0 bases and J by 1 base, with 12 bases between.

This clonotype has a handful of counts. The rearrangement joins TRBV4-3 to TRBJ2-1; TRBD1 might be the D (6 bases). CDR1 is LGHNA and CDR2 is YSLEER in the germline V gene. The CDR3 is made up of 13 amino acids. Trimming stripped 3 bases from V and 9 bases from J, with 12 bases between. The CDR3 sequence is CASSHLQGREQFF. DNA of the CDR3: TGCGCCAGCAGCCACCTACAGGGCCGTGAGCAGTTCTTC.

This clonotype was observed a handful of times. The chain employs TRBV12-5 and TRBJ2-7; D unclear. V was shortened by 5 bases and J by 0 bases, with 8 bases between the two germline ends. This CDR3 has 13 amino acids. The V gene's germline CDR1 is LGHNT and CDR2 FRNRAP. The CDR3 sequence: CASGMRYSYEQYF. The CDR3 DNA reads as TGTGCTAGTGGTATGAGGTACTCCTACGAGCAGTACTTC.

The sample holds a few counts of this clonotype. The chain recombines TRBV12-3 or TRBV12-4 with TRBJ1-5, with a possible D match to TRBD1 (6 bases). Trimming shortened V by 3 bases and J by 6 bases, and 12 bases separated the two germline ends. CDR3 length: 14 amino acids. The DNA of the CDR3 is TGTGCCAGCAGTTTCCTACAGGGTCGTCAGCCCCAGCATTTT. It codes for CASSFLQGRQPQHF.

The J gene is TRBJ2-7, the V gene TRBV7-2, with 7 nucleotides matching TRBD1. The CDR3 runs 13 residues. Germline V lookup: CDR1 SGHTA, CDR2 FQGNSA. V lost 3 bases to trimming and J lost 6 bases; unmatched junction nucleotides: 5. In DNA form, the CDR3 reads TGTGCCAGCAGCTTCAGACAGGGCGGCGAGCAGTACTTC. Translated: CASSFRQGGEQYF.

This clonotype was counted between two and nine times. This chain links TRBV20-1 with TRBJ2-2, with D unresolved. Trimming took off 2 bases at V and 0 bases at J, with 7 bases between the two ends. Germline assignment: CDR1 DFQATT and CDR2 SNEGSKA (reference sequence). This CDR3 has 14 residues. DNA of the CDR3: TGCAGTGCTAGACGCTGGGCGAACACCGGGGAGCTGTTTTTT. Translated, it gives CSARRWANTGELFF.

This clonotype was picked up a small number of times. The chain is built from TRBV9 and TRBJ1-1; the D gene is possibly TRBD1 (6 bases). V lost 0 bases and J lost 7, with 10 bases in between. The CDR3 is 13 residues long. Germline CDR1 SGDLS, CDR2 YYNGEE. The CDR3 coding sequence is TGTGCCAGCAGCGTAGAAACAGGGAGTGAAGCTTTCTTT. It yields the protein CASSVETGSEAFF.

This clonotype was picked up a small number of times. The rearrangement uses TRBV20-1 and TRBJ2-3; D is uncertain. The CDR3 contains 15 residues. Between the trimmed V and J ends, which lost 0 bases and 0 bases, there was a span of 10 bases. CDR1 and CDR2 from the germline V gene are DFQATT and SNEGSKA (reference sequence). CDR3 residues: CSAREGSTSTDTQYF. In DNA, the CDR3 is TGCAGTGCTAGAGAAGGCAGTACTAGCACAGATACGCAGTATTTT.

The chain has TRBV19 and TRBJ2-1, with 9 bases lining up with TRBD1. Germline V gives CDR1 LNHDA, CDR2 SQIVND (reference sequence). The CDR3 is 15 residues long. Trimming cost V 5 bases and J 8 bases; bases outside gene matches: 10. The CDR3 DNA reads as TGTGCCAGTAGTGAGGACAGGGGACTGGTGGATGAGCAGTTCTTC. It translates to CASSEDRGLVDEQFF.

This clonotype was observed a handful of times. This chain links TRBV12-3 or TRBV12-4 with TRBJ2-7; TRBD1 agrees at 7 bases. CDR3 size: 14 residues. V lost 3 bases, J lost 2 bases, and 4 bases stayed unmatched. The CDR3 DNA follows: TGTGCCAGCAGTTTCGAGAGGGGGCCCTACGAGCAGTACTTC. Residues: CASSFERGPYEQYF.

J is TRBJ1-2 and V is TRBV5-1; D uncertain. The CDR3 covers 16 residues. The germline gives CDR1 SGHRS, CDR2 YFSETQ. V gave up 4 bases and J gave up 3 bases, with 19 bases separating them. As DNA, the CDR3 is TGCGCCAGCAGCCCGACCCCCCCCATCTGGGACTATGGCTACACCTTC. Protein product: CASSPTPPIWDYGYTF.

This clonotype was seen a handful of times. The chain uses TRBV20-1 and TRBJ2-1; 9 bases fit TRBD2. Germline trimming cut 1 base from V and 9 bases from J; bases unmatched to any gene: 13. The CDR3 length is 16 residues. Germline-derived CDR1 and CDR2 are DFQATT and SNEGSKA (reference sequence). CDR3 nucleotide sequence: TGCAGTGCTAGAGGTTGGCTAGCGGGAAATAGCGGTGAGCAGTTCTTC. Protein product: CSARGWLAGNSGEQFF.

This clonotype was observed a handful of times. The CDR3 sequence is CSVSDRGPSYEQYF. For the CDR3, the DNA is TGCAGCGTTAGCGACAGGGGACCCTCCTACGAGCAGTACTTC. The chain joins TRBV29-1 to TRBJ2-7, with 8 bases fitting TRBD1. With V trimmed by 5 bases and J by 0 bases, 6 bases remained unmatched. Germline-derived CDR1 and CDR2 are SQVTM and ANQGSEA. The CDR3 is 14 residues long.

This clonotype occurred a few times. The rearrangement joins TRBV29-1 to TRBJ2-1; 9 bases fit TRBD2. With 7 bases clipped from V and 3 bases from J, the junction kept 10 bases outside the gene matches. Per the germline V gene, CDR1 is SQVTM and CDR2 is ANQGSEA. The CDR3 runs to 15 residues. Here the CDR3 DNA reads TGCAGCGCCAATCCCCTAGCGGGGAACTACAATGAGCAGTTCTTC. Protein product: CSANPLAGNYNEQFF.

J is TRBJ2-7 and V is TRBV6-1; 10 positions match TRBD1. In germline, CDR1 is MNHNS, CDR2 SASEGT. The length of the CDR3 is 16 residues. V was clipped by 7 bases and J by 4 bases; unmatched bases: 13. The CDR3 is CASMKPPGQGIYEQYF. The CDR3 DNA reads TGTGCCAGCATGAAGCCCCCGGGACAGGGGATTTACGAGCAGTACTTC.

V is TRBV7-9 and J is TRBJ2-7; TRBD2 matches 7 bases. Germline V lookup: CDR1 SEHNR, CDR2 FQNEAQ (reference sequence). J lost 3 bases, V lost 5 bases, and 7 bases had no gene match. The CDR3 has 14 residues. CDR3 sequence reads: CASSTGTTDYEQYF. The CDR3, as DNA: TGTGCCAGCAGCACCGGGACTACCGACTACGAGCAGTACTTC.

This rearrangement joins TRBV4-1 to TRBJ2-2; TRBD2 matches at 11 bases. This CDR3 region has 15 residues. V lost 3 bases and J lost 13; bases outside the gene matches: 10. The germline V gene has CDR1 MGHRA and CDR2 YSYEKL. CDR3 loop: CASSQLAGGSFVLFF. The CDR3 DNA reads as TGCGCCAGCAGCCAGCTAGCGGGGGGATCCTTTGTGCTGTTTTTT.

The chain joins TRBV6-2 or TRBV6-3 to TRBJ2-2, with no clear D. The germline V and J ends were trimmed by 6 bases and 4 bases, with 9 bases remaining between them. The CDR3 extends over 13 amino acids. Germline V CDR1 and CDR2: MNHEY, SVGEGT. In nucleotides, the CDR3 is TGTGCCAGCAGCCGTGCTGCCACCGGGGAGCTGTTTTTT. It encodes CASSRAATGELFF.

The rearrangement links TRBV20-1 to TRBJ2-3; either TRBD1 or TRBD2 may supply D (5 bases each). The germline gives CDR1 DFQATT, CDR2 SNEGSKA (reference sequence). The CDR3 runs to 13 residues. The V and J ends lost 3 bases and 2 bases respectively, with 9 bases between them. The CDR3 loop reads CSARRGTTDTQYF. CDR3 sequence (DNA): TGCAGTGCTAGGAGGGGAACCACAGATACGCAGTATTTT.

This clonotype occurred a few times. The chain recombines TRBV5-1 with TRBJ1-1; TRBD1 matches at 7 bases. CDR1 is SGHRS and CDR2 is YFSETQ in the germline V gene. The trim removed 0 bases at V and 3 bases at J, leaving 8 bases unmatched. The CDR3 extends over 16 amino acids. The CDR3 protein is CASSLGLTGIYTEAFF. In nucleotides, the CDR3 is TGCGCCAGCAGCTTGGGTCTGACAGGGATCTACACTGAAGCTTTCTTT.

V is TRBV24-1 and J is TRBJ2-1; no reliable D call. There are 16 residues in the CDR3. Germline V gene lookup returns CDR1 KGHDR and CDR2 SFDVKD. The V end lost 1 base, the J end lost 4 bases, and 13 bases lay between the germline ends. CDR3 region: CATSDFIASTYNEQFF. The CDR3 DNA reads as TGTGCCACCAGTGATTTCATCGCGAGCACGTACAATGAGCAGTTCTTC.

In its sample, this clonotype was seen a few times. The chain carries TRBV7-8 and TRBJ1-5, with 8 bases matching TRBD1. There are 15 residues in the CDR3. The V gene end was trimmed by 5 bases and the J gene end by 7 bases; junction bases not matched to a gene: 10. CDR1 and CDR2 from the germline V gene are SGHVS and FQNEAQ. CDR3 loop: CASSERQGPSQPQHF. The CDR3 DNA follows: TGTGCCAGCAGCGAGCGACAGGGGCCAAGCCAGCCCCAGCATTTT.

The chain is built from TRBV12-3 or TRBV12-4 and TRBJ2-1; 8 positions agree with TRBD2. The CDR3 sequence is 12 residues long. The CDR3 region is CAGASGYNEQFF. In DNA form, the CDR3 reads TGTGCAGGGGCTAGCGGGTACAATGAGCAGTTCTTC.

The chain employs TRBV5-1 and TRBJ2-2; 7 bases are a match to TRBD1. Germline V lookup: CDR1 SGHRS, CDR2 YFSETQ. The CDR3 spans 15 residues. V was pared by 4 bases and J by 1 base, with 4 bases of the junction left unmatched. The CDR3 nucleotides read TGCGCCAGCAGCCAGACAGGGATGAACACCGGGGAGCTGTTTTTT. It yields the protein CASSQTGMNTGELFF.

The rearrangement joins TRBV5-1 to TRBJ2-1; D is undetermined. Per germline, CDR1 SGHRS and CDR2 YFSETQ. V was pared by 6 bases and J by 4 bases, with 11 bases between. The CDR3 is made up of 13 amino acids. In DNA form, the CDR3 reads TGCGCCAGCACTCTGGCTGATTACAATGAGCAGTTCTTC. It specifies CASTLADYNEQFF.

A few counts support this clonotype. This chain uses TRBV6-1 with TRBJ1-1; D perhaps matches TRBD1 (6 bases). CDR3 length: 14 amino acids. Per the germline V gene, CDR1 is MNHNS and CDR2 is SASEGT. The germline V and J ends were trimmed by 7 bases and 0 bases, with 12 bases remaining between them. The CDR3 DNA is TGTGCCAGCACCAGGCCAGGGGTGAACACTGAAGCTTTCTTT. Translated, it gives CASTRPGVNTEAFF.

The V call is TRBV12-3 or TRBV12-4, the J call TRBJ2-7, with D perhaps TRBD2 (6 bases). Trimming stripped 2 bases from V and 7 bases from J, with 12 bases between. The CDR3 is made up of 13 amino acids. The CDR3 protein is CASSLRRDLEQYF. The CDR3 nucleotides read TGTGCCAGCAGTTTAAGGAGGGATCTTGAGCAGTACTTC.